This T cell receptor (beta chain) originates from a study of T-cell reconstitution after alpha-beta-depleted transplantation in children (dated by TCRdb to about 2016). About the study as a whole: The study quantitatively tracked T-cell immune reconstitution after TCRalphabeta/CD19-depleted allogeneic hematopoietic cell transplantation in children using TCR repertoire profiling.

Regarding this clonotype: Its specific antigen is unknown. Qualities for individual bases were not recorded, and no much larger clone is one base off.

Measured from the cysteine to the phenylalanine, the CDR3 is 13 residues long. The kept DNA is CDR3 alone, 39 bases in frame from the first base. V is shortened by 7 bases, J by 1 base, and the region joining them spans 13 bases. CDR1 DFQATT and CDR2 SNEGSKA are derived from the germline V gene (reference sequence). The library relied on PCR. For sequencing, an Illumina HiSeq 2500 was employed. TCR library preparation used molecular barcoding, with unique molecular identifiers applied to normalize quantification of the TCRbeta repertoire. Using fastp at Q25 and MiXCR, TCRdb reprocessed the public reads and kept productive beta chains. One record per CDR3 amino acid sequence lists the most common genes and DNA. For this sample the table gives roughly 610,000 distinct CDR3 sequences, of which 8% to 11% were detected only once. About 4% of the sample is taken by the ten largest.

The chain is assembled from TRBV20-1 and TRBJ2-5, with a weak D call of TRBD1 (5 bases match). This sequence originates from a human donor who donated a stem cell graft to a child with acute myeloid leukemia. Sample: PBMCs from the stem cell graft donor, taken from the stem cell graft. The CDR3 amino acid sequence is: CSVPGAFQETQYF. Read as DNA, the sequence is TGCAGTGTCCCTGGGGCCTTCCAAGAGACCCAGTACTTC.